Following are 4 T cell receptor beta chains from one sample sequenced in a study of blood T cell repertoires in COVID-19. Measured with immunoSEQ multiplex PCR; TCRdb has only the in-frame clones, and not every one. The repertoire holds about 40,000 clones, with 86% as singletons. Sequencing was done on a sample of peripheral blood. The origin of the receptors is a man aged 50-59 years in a cohort sampled during active COVID-19.

J is TRBJ2-7 and V is TRBV3-1 (or the pseudogene TRBV3-2); D gene ambiguous. The germline gives CDR1 LGHDT, CDR2 YNNKEL (reference sequence). V lost 4 bases and J 0 bases, leaving 4 bases between the germline ends. The CDR3 spans 12 residues. The CDR3 DNA reads as TGTGCCAGCAGCCCCGGCTCCTACGAGCAGTACTTC. It encodes CASSPGSYEQYF.

The V call is TRBV5-1, the J call TRBJ1-2, with unresolved D. Germline V lookup: CDR1 SGHRS, CDR2 YFSETQ. Trimming pared 2 bases from V and 8 bases from J, leaving 13 bases between. CDR3 length: 13 residues. CDR3: CASSFKERVGYTF. For the CDR3, the DNA is TGCGCCAGCAGCTTCAAGGAGCGTGTAGGCTACACCTTC.

This chain connects TRBV10-3 to TRBJ1-5, with D unclear. Between the trimmed V and J ends, which lost 3 bases and 4 bases, there was a span of 4 bases. Germline V CDR1 and CDR2: ENHRY, SYGVKD. The CDR3 covers 12 residues. CDR3 in amino acids: CAISDRNQPQHF. In DNA, the CDR3 is TGTGCCATCAGTGACAGGAATCAGCCCCAGCATTTT.

The chain links TRBV21-1 to TRBJ1-5; TRBD1, the D gene given by the table, was not confirmed from the DNA. TRBV21-1 is termed a pseudogene. This CDR3 has 14 residues. CDR3 in amino acids: CASSKGRVRQPQHF. CDR3 DNA: TGTGCCAGCAGCAAAGGCAGGGTGAGGCAGCCCCAGCATTTT.